The 5 T cell receptor beta chains listed next were all sequenced from one sample in a study of human T cells and chemical hapten exposure. Time point specified: patch test 1, 2 weeks after DPC sensitization. Treatment described: therapeutic diphenylcyclopropenone sensitization with weekly scalp DPC. TCRdb recomputed calls from the RACE reads with MiXCR, one row per CDR3 protein. Counted here are about 110,000 distinct CDR3 sequences, more than 9.5% occurring once; the ten biggest clones make up under 4.5%. The sequencing here drew on whole blood, taken in connection with sensitization to the hapten diphenylcyclopropenone (DPC). Receptors were obtained from a woman aged 40 to 50 with alopecia areata. Some clones in this sample may be carry-over from other donors' samples.

The V call is TRBV20-1, the J call TRBJ2-3; 10 bases align to TRBD2. V lost 3 bases and J lost 0; bases outside the gene matches: 9. This CDR3 region has 17 residues. Germline assignment: CDR1 DFQATT and CDR2 SNEGSKA (reference sequence). The CDR3 here is CSARSAASGGSTDTQYF. The CDR3 DNA sequence: TGCAGTGCTAGGTCGGCGGCTAGCGGGGGTAGCACAGATACGCAGTATTTT.

This clonotype was detected ten times or more. The chain is built from TRBV5-1 and TRBJ2-1; D gene ambiguous. In germline, CDR1 is SGHRS, CDR2 YFSETQ. The V end was cut by 0 bases, the J end by 8 bases, with 15 bases between. This CDR3 has 15 residues. CDR3: CASSLVARGIDEQFF. CDR3 nucleotides: TGCGCCAGCAGCTTGGTTGCTAGAGGAATTGATGAGCAGTTCTTC.

This clonotype has only a few counts. The V call is TRBV5-5, the J call TRBJ1-5; D call uncertain. CDR1 and CDR2 (germline): SGHKS, YYEKEE (reference sequence). CDR3 length equals 15 residues. The ends were cut back, 4 bases at V and 3 bases at J, with 14 bases in the middle. The CDR3 DNA is TGTGCCAGCAGCCGTAACCTAGGCTACAATCAGCCCCAGCATTTT. It yields the protein CASSRNLGYNQPQHF.

In this sample, this clonotype turned up a few times. This sequence joins TRBV10-3 and TRBJ1-1, with D unclear. Germline CDR1 reads ENHRY; CDR2 reads SYGVKD. V lost 4 bases to trimming and J lost 3 bases, with 9 bases between them. CDR3 length equals 13 residues. The CDR3 protein is CAISVDGYTEAFF. The CDR3 DNA is TGTGCCATCAGTGTGGACGGCTACACTGAAGCTTTCTTT.

This clonotype was seen repeatedly, ten times or more. The genes are TRBV9 and TRBJ2-1; 10 nucleotides line up with TRBD2. Trimming took 3 bases from V and 10 from J; bases not matched to a gene: 13. This CDR3 is built from 16 residues. Germline V lookup: CDR1 SGDLS, CDR2 YYNGEE. The CDR3 sequence is CASSAAGTSASGEQFF. CDR3 in DNA: TGTGCCAGCAGCGCGGCCGGGACTAGCGCATCGGGGGAGCAGTTCTTC.